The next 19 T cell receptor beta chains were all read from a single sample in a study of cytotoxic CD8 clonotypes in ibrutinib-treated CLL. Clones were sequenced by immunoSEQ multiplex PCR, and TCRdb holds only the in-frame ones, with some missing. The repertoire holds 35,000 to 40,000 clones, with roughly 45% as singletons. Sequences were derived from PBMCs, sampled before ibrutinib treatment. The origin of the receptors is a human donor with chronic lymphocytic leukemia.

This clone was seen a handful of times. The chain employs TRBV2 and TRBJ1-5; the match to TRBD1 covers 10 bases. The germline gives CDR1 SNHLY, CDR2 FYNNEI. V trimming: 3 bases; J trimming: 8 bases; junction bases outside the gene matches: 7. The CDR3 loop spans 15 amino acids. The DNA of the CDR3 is TGTGCCAGCAGTGAGGGACAGGGGTTAGTGGAGCCCCAGCATTTT. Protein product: CASSEGQGLVEPQHF.

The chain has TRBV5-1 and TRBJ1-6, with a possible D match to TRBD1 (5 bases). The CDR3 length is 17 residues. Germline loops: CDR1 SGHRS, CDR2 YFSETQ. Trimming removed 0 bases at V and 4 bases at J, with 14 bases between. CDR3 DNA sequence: TGCGCCAGCAGCTTGGACGCGAGGGACCTTTATAATTCACCCCTCCACTTT. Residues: CASSLDARDLYNSPLHF.

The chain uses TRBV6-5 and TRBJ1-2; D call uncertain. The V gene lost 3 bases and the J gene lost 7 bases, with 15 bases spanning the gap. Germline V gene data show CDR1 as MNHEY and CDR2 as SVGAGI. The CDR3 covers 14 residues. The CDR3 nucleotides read TGTGCCAGCAGTTATAGGCAGGTCTACCCTGGCTACACCTTC. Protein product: CASSYRQVYPGYTF.

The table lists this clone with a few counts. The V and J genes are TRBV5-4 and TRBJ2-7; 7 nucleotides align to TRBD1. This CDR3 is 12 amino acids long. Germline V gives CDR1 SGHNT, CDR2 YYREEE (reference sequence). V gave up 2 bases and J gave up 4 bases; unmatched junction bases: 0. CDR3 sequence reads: CASSLQGYEQYF. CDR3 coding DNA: TGTGCCAGCAGCTTACAGGGGTACGAGCAGTACTTC.

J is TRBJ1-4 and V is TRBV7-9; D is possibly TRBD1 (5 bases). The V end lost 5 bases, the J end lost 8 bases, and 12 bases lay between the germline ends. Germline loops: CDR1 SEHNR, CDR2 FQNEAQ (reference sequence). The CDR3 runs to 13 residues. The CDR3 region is CASSQEGVEKLFF. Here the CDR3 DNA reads TGTGCCAGCAGCCAAGAAGGGGTGGAAAAACTGTTTTTT.

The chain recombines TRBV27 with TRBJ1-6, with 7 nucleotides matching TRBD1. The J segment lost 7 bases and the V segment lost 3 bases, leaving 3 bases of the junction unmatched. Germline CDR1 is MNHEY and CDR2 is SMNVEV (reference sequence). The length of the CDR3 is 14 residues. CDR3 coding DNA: TGTGCCAGCAGTTTGACAGGGCGGAATTCACCCCTCCACTTT. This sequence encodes CASSLTGRNSPLHF.

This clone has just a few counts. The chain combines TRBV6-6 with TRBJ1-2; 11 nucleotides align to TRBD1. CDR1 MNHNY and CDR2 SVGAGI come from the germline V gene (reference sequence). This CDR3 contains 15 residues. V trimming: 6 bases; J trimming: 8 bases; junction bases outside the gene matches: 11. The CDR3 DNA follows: TGTGCCAGCAGCGGGAGGACAGGGGGCTCAGCAGGCTACACCTTC. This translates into CASSGRTGGSAGYTF.

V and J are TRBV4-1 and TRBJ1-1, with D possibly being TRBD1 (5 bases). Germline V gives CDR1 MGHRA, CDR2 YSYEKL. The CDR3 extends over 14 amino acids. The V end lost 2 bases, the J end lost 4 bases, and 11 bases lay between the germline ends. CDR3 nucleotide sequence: TGCGCCAGCAGCCAAAGTTCGGGGCTCACTGAAGCTTTCTTT. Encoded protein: CASSQSSGLTEAFF.

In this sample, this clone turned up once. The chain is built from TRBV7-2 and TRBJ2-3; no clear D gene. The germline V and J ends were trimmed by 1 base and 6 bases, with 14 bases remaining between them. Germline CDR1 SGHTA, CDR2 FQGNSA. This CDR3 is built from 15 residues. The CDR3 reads CASSLVAELHDTQYF. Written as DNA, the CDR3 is TGTGCCAGCAGCTTAGTCGCGGAACTCCATGATACGCAGTATTTT.

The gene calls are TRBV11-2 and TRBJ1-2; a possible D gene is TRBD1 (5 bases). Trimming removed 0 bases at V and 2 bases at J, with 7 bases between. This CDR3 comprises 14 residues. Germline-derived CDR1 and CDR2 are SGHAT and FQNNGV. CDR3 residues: CASSLDRVNYGYTF. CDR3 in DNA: TGTGCCAGCAGCTTAGACAGGGTGAACTATGGCTACACCTTC.

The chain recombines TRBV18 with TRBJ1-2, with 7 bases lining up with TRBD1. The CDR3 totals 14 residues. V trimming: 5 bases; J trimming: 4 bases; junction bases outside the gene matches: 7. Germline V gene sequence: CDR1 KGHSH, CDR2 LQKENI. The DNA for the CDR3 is TGTGCCAGCTCATTGCTCAGGGGGACCTATGGCTACACCTTC. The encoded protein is CASSLLRGTYGYTF. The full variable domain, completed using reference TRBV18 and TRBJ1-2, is NAGVMQNPRHLVRRRGQEARLRCSPMKGHSHVYWYRQLPEEGLKFMVYLQKENIIDESGMPKERFSAEFPKEGPSILRIQQVVRGDSAAYFCASSLLRGTYGYTFGSGTRLTVV.

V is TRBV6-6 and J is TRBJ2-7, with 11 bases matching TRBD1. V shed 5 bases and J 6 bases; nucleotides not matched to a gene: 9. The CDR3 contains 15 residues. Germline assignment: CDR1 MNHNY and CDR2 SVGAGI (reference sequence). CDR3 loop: CASSTTGTGGGEQYF. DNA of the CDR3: TGTGCCAGCAGTACGACCGGGACAGGGGGTGGCGAGCAGTACTTC.

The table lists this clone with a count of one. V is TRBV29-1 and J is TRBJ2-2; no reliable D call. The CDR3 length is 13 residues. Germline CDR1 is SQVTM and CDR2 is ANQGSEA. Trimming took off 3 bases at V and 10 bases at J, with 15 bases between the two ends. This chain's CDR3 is CSVETWKGVELFF. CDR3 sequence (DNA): TGCAGCGTTGAGACGTGGAAAGGCGTGGAGCTGTTTTTT.

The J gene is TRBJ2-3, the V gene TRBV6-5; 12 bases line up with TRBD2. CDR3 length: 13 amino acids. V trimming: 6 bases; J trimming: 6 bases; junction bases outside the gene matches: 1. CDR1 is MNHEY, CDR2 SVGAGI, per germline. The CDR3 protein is CASRLAGGDTQYF. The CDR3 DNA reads TGTGCCAGCAGGCTAGCGGGGGGGGATACGCAGTATTTT.

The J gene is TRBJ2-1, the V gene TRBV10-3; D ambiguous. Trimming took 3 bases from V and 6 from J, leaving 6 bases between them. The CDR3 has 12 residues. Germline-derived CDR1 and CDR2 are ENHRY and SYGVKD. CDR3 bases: TGTGCCATCAGTGAAATTGGCAATGAGCAGTTCTTC. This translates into CAISEIGNEQFF.

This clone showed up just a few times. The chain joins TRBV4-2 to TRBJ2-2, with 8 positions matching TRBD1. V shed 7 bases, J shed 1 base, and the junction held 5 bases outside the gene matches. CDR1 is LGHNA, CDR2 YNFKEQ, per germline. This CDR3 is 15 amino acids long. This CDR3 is CASTKGQENTGELFF. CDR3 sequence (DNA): TGTGCCAGCACCAAGGGACAGGAGAACACCGGGGAGCTGTTTTTT.

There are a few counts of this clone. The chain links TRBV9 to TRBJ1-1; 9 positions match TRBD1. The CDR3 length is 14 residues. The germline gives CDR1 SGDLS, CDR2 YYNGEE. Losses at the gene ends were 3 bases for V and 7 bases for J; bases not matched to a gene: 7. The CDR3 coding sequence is TGTGCCAGCAGCGATTTACAGGGGGCTGGTGAAGCTTTCTTT. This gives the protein CASSDLQGAGEAFF.

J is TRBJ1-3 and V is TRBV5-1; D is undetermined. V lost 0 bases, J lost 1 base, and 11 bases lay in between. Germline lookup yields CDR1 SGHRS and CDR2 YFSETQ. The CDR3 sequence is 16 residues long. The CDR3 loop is CASSLADPGSGNTIYF. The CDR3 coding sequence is TGCGCCAGCAGCTTGGCGGATCCCGGTTCTGGAAACACCATATATTTT.

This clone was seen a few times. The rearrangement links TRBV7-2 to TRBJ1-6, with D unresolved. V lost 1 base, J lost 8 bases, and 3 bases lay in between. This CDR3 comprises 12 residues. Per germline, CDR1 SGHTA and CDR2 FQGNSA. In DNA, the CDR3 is TGTGCCAGCAGCTTAGGCTATTCACCCCTCCACTTT. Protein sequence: CASSLGYSPLHF.